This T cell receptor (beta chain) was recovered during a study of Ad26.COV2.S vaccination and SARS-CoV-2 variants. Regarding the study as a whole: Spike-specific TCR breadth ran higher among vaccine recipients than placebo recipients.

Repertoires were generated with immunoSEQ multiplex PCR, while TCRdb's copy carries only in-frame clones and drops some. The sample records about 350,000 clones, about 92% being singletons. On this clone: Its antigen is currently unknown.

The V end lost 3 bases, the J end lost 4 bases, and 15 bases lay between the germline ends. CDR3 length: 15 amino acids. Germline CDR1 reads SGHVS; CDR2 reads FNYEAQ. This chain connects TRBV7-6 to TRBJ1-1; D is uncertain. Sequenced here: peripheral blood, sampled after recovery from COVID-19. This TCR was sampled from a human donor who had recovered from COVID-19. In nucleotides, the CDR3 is TGTGCCAGCAGCTTGGGTTTACATGGGCGCACTGAAGCTTTCTTT. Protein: CASSLGLHGRTEAFF.